The clone carrying this T cell receptor (beta chain) has ten or more counts. Its antigen is not identified. The entry originates in a study of T cell repertoires in cytomegalovirus infection. Study-wide context: Both a matching HLA type and CMV infection were indicated by public TCR beta signatures.

The CDR3 length is 15 residues. Per the germline V gene, CDR1 is SGHTA and CDR2 is FQGNSA. The J segment lost 3 bases and the V segment lost 6 bases, leaving 8 bases of the junction unmatched. MiXCR was run by TCRdb on the reads, yielding one entry per CDR3 protein. Of more than 250,000 distinct CDR3 sequences listed, about 13% were seen once; the top ten hold around 8.7%. General study findings and limits: The ex vivo response was dominated by HLA-C-restricted CMV-specific TCR beta clonotypes. Summed frequency of shared TCR beta families picked out CMV carriers who also had the relevant HLA.

The gene calls are TRBV7-2 and TRBJ2-3; 8 bases line up with TRBD1. The receptor was isolated from a human donor in good health (CMV status not recorded). Some clones in this sample may be carry-over from other donors' samples. The specimen sequenced was PBMCs. The DNA of the CDR3 is TGTGCCAGCAGTCGAACAGGGGGGATGACAGATACGCAGTATTTT. The encoded protein is CASSRTGGMTDTQYF.